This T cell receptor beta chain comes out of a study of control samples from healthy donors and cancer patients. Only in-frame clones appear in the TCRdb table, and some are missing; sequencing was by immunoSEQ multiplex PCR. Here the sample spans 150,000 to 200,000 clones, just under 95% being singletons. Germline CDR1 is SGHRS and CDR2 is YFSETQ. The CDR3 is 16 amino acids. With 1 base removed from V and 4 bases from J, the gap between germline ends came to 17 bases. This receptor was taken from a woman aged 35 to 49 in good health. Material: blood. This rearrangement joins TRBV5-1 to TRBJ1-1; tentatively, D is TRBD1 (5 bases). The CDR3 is CASSLMAGPGTTEAFF. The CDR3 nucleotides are TGCGCCAGCAGCTTGATGGCAGGGCCAGGTACCACTGAAGCTTTCTTT.